The 7 T cell receptor beta chains listed next were all sequenced from one sample in a study of T-cell reconstitution after alpha-beta-depleted transplantation in children. Researchers prepared the TCRbeta library using unique molecular identifiers, the study reports. One entry per CDR3 protein, called by TCRdb with MiXCR from the PCR reads. Among about 150,000 distinct CDR3 sequences, 11% were seen once, and the ten largest hold about 12%. The sequencing here drew on PBMCs, taken before TCRalphabeta/CD19-depleted stem cell transplant. The receptors derive from a boy aged 2-15 years with acute myeloid leukemia, due to receive a stem cell transplant.

This clonotype was recorded many times. The gene calls are TRBV7-9 and TRBJ2-1; D gene uncertain. Germline V gene sequence: CDR1 SEHNR, CDR2 FQNEAQ (reference sequence). The ends were cut back, 11 bases at V and 0 bases at J, with 5 bases in the middle. This CDR3 is built from 11 residues. The CDR3 bases are TGTGCCCTGAGCTCCTACAATGAGCAGTTCTTC. Its protein product is CALSSYNEQFF. The complete variable domain, with remaining parts taken from reference TRBV7-9 and TRBJ2-1, reads DTGVSQNPRHKITKRGQNVTFRCDPISEHNRLYWYRQTLGQGPEFLTYFQNEAQLEKSRLLSDRFSAERPKGSFSTLEIQRTEQGDSAMYLCALSSYNEQFFGPGTRLTVL.

This clonotype appeared many times. The J gene is TRBJ2-5, the V gene TRBV10-1; 11 positions match TRBD2. J lost 1 base, V lost 4 bases, and 2 bases had no gene match. CDR3 length: 15 amino acids. Germline CDR1 and CDR2: WNHNN and SYGVQD (reference sequence). This CDR3 reads CASSGGTSGQETQYF. The CDR3 nucleotides are TGCGCCAGCAGTGGAGGGACTAGCGGCCAAGAGACCCAGTACTTC.

This clonotype was seen a few times. At one boundary the junction diverges from the germline segment, which might be a read error. The CDR3, as DNA: TGTGCCAGCAGCCTAGCGGGAGGGCCACGACAGTTCTTC. This sequence encodes CASSLAGGPRQFF. This sequence joins TRBV7-9 and TRBJ2-1, with 12 bases that match TRBD2. CDR3 size: 13 residues. Germline-derived CDR1 and CDR2 are SEHNR and FQNEAQ (reference sequence).

In this sample, this clonotype turned up many times. The rearrangement uses TRBV3-1 and TRBJ1-3; 7 nucleotides align to TRBD1. The ends lost 0 bases at V and 0 bases at J; junction bases unmatched: 5. Germline assignment: CDR1 LGHDT and CDR2 YNNKEL (reference sequence). This CDR3 comprises 17 residues. CDR3 in DNA: TGTGCCAGCAGCCAAGACGGCCAGGGGGACTCTGGAAACACCATATATTTT. This encodes CASSQDGQGDSGNTIYF. The full variable domain, completed using reference TRBV3-1 and TRBJ1-3, is DTAVSQTPKYLVTQMGNDKSIKCEQNLGHDTMYWYKQDSKKFLKIMFSYNNKELIINETVPNRFSPKSPDKAHLNLHINSLELGDSAVYFCASSQDGQGDSGNTIYFGEGSWLTVV.

This clonotype showed up many times. The rearrangement joins TRBV6-5 to TRBJ2-1; D not certain. The CDR3 covers 14 residues. Trimming removed 0 bases from V and 2 bases from J, with 5 bases in between. CDR1 MNHEY and CDR2 SVGAGI come from the germline V gene. CDR3 in DNA: TGTGCCAGCAGTTACTCGAGCACCTACAATGAGCAGTTCTTC. Amino acid sequence: CASSYSSTYNEQFF.

This clonotype has at least ten counts. This chain joins TRBV18 and TRBJ2-5; the D is unclear. The CDR3 runs to 14 residues. Germline lookup yields CDR1 KGHSH and CDR2 LQKENI. V was cut by 2 bases and J by 5 bases, with 12 bases left in between. The CDR3 sequence is CASSPSSLGETQYF. CDR3 nucleotides: TGTGCCAGCTCACCATCCAGTTTGGGCGAGACCCAGTACTTC.

This clonotype was picked up many times. V is TRBV6-1 and J is TRBJ2-3, with 7 bases that match TRBD2. V lost 6 bases to trimming and J lost 1 base; unmatched junction nucleotides: 4. The CDR3 is made up of 14 amino acids. Germline V gene sequence: CDR1 MNHNS, CDR2 SASEGT. The CDR3 is CASSTSVGTDTQYF. CDR3 nucleotides: TGTGCCAGCAGCACTAGCGTAGGCACAGATACGCAGTATTTT.